The 26 T cell receptor beta chains listed next were all sequenced from one sample in a study of shared clonotypes between healthy human individuals. The table came from immunoSEQ multiplex PCR; TCRdb's copy has only in-frame clones and leaves some out. The sample contains around 1.5 million clones, around 98% of which appear only once. Sequencing used naive CD4+ T cells sorted from blood. Regarding subset: CD45RA+ positively selected. These receptors were obtained from a young man in good health.

This chain connects TRBV25-1 to TRBJ2-5; the D is unclear. Germline CDR1 is MGHDK and CDR2 is SYGVNS. Deletions cut 5 bases from V and 2 bases from J, with 15 bases between. The CDR3 totals 15 residues. The CDR3 DNA is TGTGCCAGCAGTCCCCTCCAGGCAGTTCAAGAGACCCAGTACTTC. This encodes CASSPLQAVQETQYF.

This sequence joins TRBV14 and TRBJ2-2; 7 bases map to TRBD1. This CDR3 has 14 amino acids. Germline V lookup: CDR1 SGHDN, CDR2 FVKESK. V dropped 8 bases and J dropped 6; count of bases not matched to a gene: 9. CDR3 sequence: CASAGPTGAGELFF. In DNA form, the CDR3 reads TGTGCCAGCGCGGGCCCCACAGGGGCCGGGGAGCTGTTTTTT.

The genes are TRBV28 and TRBJ1-2; no clear D. The germline V gene has CDR1 MDHEN and CDR2 SYDVKM. The CDR3 runs to 12 residues. V was clipped by 5 bases and J by 5 bases, with 9 bases between them. The CDR3 is CASSPTMYGYTF. CDR3 nucleotide sequence: TGTGCCAGCAGTCCCACCATGTATGGCTACACCTTC.

The count of this clone is one. J is TRBJ2-7 and V is TRBV11-3; a possible D gene is TRBD1 (6 bases). The CDR3 is 14 amino acids. Germline V CDR1 and CDR2: SGHNT, YENEEA. V shed 5 bases and J shed 0 bases, with 11 bases lying between them. CDR3 coding DNA: TGTGCCAGCAGCAATAACAGGGTCTCCTACGAGCAGTACTTC. This translates into CASSNNRVSYEQYF.

This chain connects TRBV5-5 to TRBJ2-7; 15 bases agree with TRBD2. Germline CDR1 is SGHKS and CDR2 is YYEKEE (reference sequence). The junction had 11 bases not matched to a gene; V was cut back by 0 bases and J by 7 bases. There are 18 residues in the CDR3. The chain's CDR3 is CASSLVGLAGGPFDEQYF. The CDR3, as DNA: TGTGCCAGCAGCTTGGTAGGACTAGCGGGAGGGCCATTTGATGAGCAGTACTTC.

To note about this clone: One junction end does not reproduce the germline sequence, and a read error may be involved. The V call is TRBV11-2, the J call TRBJ2-1; 10 bases are a match to TRBD2. From germline, CDR1 is SGHAT and CDR2 FQNNGV. The CDR3 is 14 amino acids. For the CDR3, the DNA is TGTGCCAGCAGCTTAGATCTGGTTACTAGCGGGAATGTCTTC. Translation gives CASSLDLVTSGNVF.

This clone was counted a single time. This sequence joins TRBV7-2 and TRBJ2-2, with D hard to call. The V gene's germline CDR1 is SGHTA and CDR2 FQGNSA. The length of the CDR3 is 14 residues. V was pared by 6 bases and J by 7 bases, with 15 bases between. In nucleotides, the CDR3 is TGTGCCAGCAGTCGAATTGCGTCAGACGGGGAGCTGTTTTTT. This sequence encodes CASSRIASDGELFF.

This chain joins TRBV9 and TRBJ2-6; the D is unclear. Germline CDR1 and CDR2: SGDLS and YYNGEE. The V end was cut by 5 bases, the J end by 2 bases, with 14 bases between. This CDR3 contains 16 residues. The CDR3 DNA reads as TGTGCCAGCAGGGAAGGGCCGTGGCCTGGGGCCAACGTCCTGACTTTC. Its translation is CASREGPWPGANVLTF.

This chain joins TRBV9 and TRBJ2-5; tentatively, D is TRBD1 (6 bases). V dropped 2 bases and J dropped 0 bases, with 8 bases sitting between them. CDR3 length: 14 amino acids. CDR1 and CDR2 (germline): SGDLS, YYNGEE. The CDR3 loop reads CASSVDSYQETQYF. The CDR3 DNA sequence: TGTGCCAGCAGCGTGGACAGTTACCAAGAGACCCAGTACTTC.

The gene calls are TRBV5-6 and TRBJ2-7; no reliable D call. The germline V and J ends were trimmed by 2 bases and 0 bases, with 9 bases remaining between them. The CDR3 has 14 residues. Germline V gives CDR1 SGHDT, CDR2 YYEEEE. CDR3 bases: TGTGCCAGCAGCTTAGACCAGAGCTCCTACGAGCAGTACTTC. Translated: CASSLDQSSYEQYF.

The chain has TRBV11-2 and TRBJ2-7; TRBD1 aligns across 8 bases. CDR3 size: 17 residues. The V gene end was trimmed by 1 base and the J gene end by 2 bases; junction bases not matched to a gene: 10. Germline assignment: CDR1 SGHAT and CDR2 FQNNGV. CDR3 region: CASSLAPTGAIPYEQYF. Written as DNA, the CDR3 is TGTGCCAGCAGCTTAGCGCCGACAGGGGCCATACCCTACGAGCAGTACTTC.

The chain employs TRBV7-9 and TRBJ1-4; D not certain. CDR3 length: 14 amino acids. The germline V gene has CDR1 SEHNR and CDR2 FQNEAQ (reference sequence). Trimming stripped 8 bases from V and 0 bases from J, with 10 bases between. Written as DNA, the CDR3 is TGTGCCAGCGGGTCATATTCAACTAATGAAAAACTGTTTTTT. It yields the protein CASGSYSTNEKLFF.

The chain links TRBV28 to TRBJ1-5; a weak D match, TRBD1 (5 bases). CDR3 length equals 16 residues. Germline V gives CDR1 MDHEN, CDR2 SYDVKM. The germline V and J ends were trimmed by 3 bases and 5 bases, with 17 bases remaining between them. Here the CDR3 reads CASSLGKGLGDQPQHF. DNA for the CDR3: TGTGCCAGCAGTTTGGGTAAAGGGTTGGGGGATCAGCCCCAGCATTTT.

The J gene is TRBJ2-1, the V gene TRBV9; D is possibly TRBD1 (5 bases). The CDR3 runs 14 residues. V dropped 4 bases and J dropped 2 bases, with 10 bases sitting between them. Germline CDR1 is SGDLS and CDR2 is YYNGEE. CDR3 sequence (DNA): TGTGCCAGCAGCCTCGCAGGGCCCTACAATGAGCAGTTCTTC. This sequence encodes CASSLAGPYNEQFF.

This clone was seen only once. V is TRBV2 and J is TRBJ1-1; D uncertain. V lost 6 bases and J lost 4, with 12 bases in between. From germline, CDR1 is SNHLY and CDR2 FYNNEI. The length of the CDR3 is 13 residues. For the CDR3, the DNA is TGTGCCAGCAGGAGATTGGGCCGCACTGAAGCTTTCTTT. This sequence encodes CASRRLGRTEAFF.

In this sample, this clone turned up once. The chain links TRBV10-3 to TRBJ2-5; 9 bases line up with TRBD1. This CDR3 spans 15 amino acids. With V trimmed by 6 bases and J by 5 bases, 10 bases remained unmatched. Germline V CDR1 and CDR2: ENHRY, SYGVKD. The CDR3 DNA is TGTGCCATCAGCATAGGGACAGGGAGGAGGGAGACCCAGTACTTC. Residues: CAISIGTGRRETQYF.

The J gene is TRBJ2-3, the V gene TRBV18, with a possible D match to TRBD1 (6 bases). V shed 5 bases and J shed 0 bases, with 15 bases lying between them. The CDR3 runs 16 residues. Germline loops: CDR1 KGHSH, CDR2 LQKENI. CDR3 amino acids: CASSLADRSSTDTQYF. The DNA for the CDR3 is TGTGCCAGCTCATTGGCGGACAGAAGTAGCACAGATACGCAGTATTTT.

The chain joins TRBV18 to TRBJ2-2; D possibly corresponds to TRBD1 (6 bases). Trimming left V 4 bases short and J 3 bases short, with 12 bases between. The CDR3 sequence is 15 residues long. Germline CDR1 is KGHSH and CDR2 is LQKENI. CDR3 sequence: CASSLSGVYTGELFF. As DNA, the CDR3 is TGTGCCAGCTCACTGTCAGGGGTGTACACCGGGGAGCTGTTTTTT.

The chain links TRBV10-3 to TRBJ2-1, with 8 bases matching TRBD2. Germline values: CDR1 ENHRY, CDR2 SYGVKD. The V gene end was trimmed by 8 bases and the J gene end by 6 bases; junction bases not matched to a gene: 6. There are 13 residues in the CDR3. The CDR3 spells CAIGGLAGNEQFF. In DNA form, the CDR3 reads TGTGCCATCGGGGGTCTAGCGGGCAATGAGCAGTTCTTC.

The V call is TRBV5-5, the J call TRBJ2-3; D uncertain. This CDR3 region has 12 residues. V lost 1 base and J 5 bases, leaving 5 bases between the germline ends. The germline CDR1 and CDR2 sequences are SGHKS and YYEKEE (reference sequence). The CDR3 bases are TGTGCCAGCAGCTTGTCCCTAGATACGCAGTATTTT. It codes for CASSLSLDTQYF.

The rearrangement joins TRBV5-1 to TRBJ2-3; 8 bases match TRBD2. The CDR3 covers 16 residues. Germline-derived CDR1 and CDR2 are SGHRS and YFSETQ. The J segment lost 1 base and the V segment lost 4 bases, leaving 8 bases of the junction unmatched. The CDR3 protein is CASSPPSGGGTDTQYF. CDR3 DNA: TGCGCCAGCAGCCCCCCATCGGGAGGGGGCACAGATACGCAGTATTTT.

The chain links TRBV30 to TRBJ1-1; 8 bases fit TRBD1. This CDR3 has 14 amino acids. CDR1 GTSNPN and CDR2 SVGIG come from the germline V gene (reference sequence). V lost 4 bases, J lost 12 bases, and 16 bases stayed unmatched. CDR3 residues: CAWTLTGGGRGSFF. CDR3 nucleotides: TGTGCCTGGACACTTACAGGGGGTGGCCGAGGTTCTTTCTTT. Variable domain in full (rest from reference TRBV30 and TRBJ1-1): SQTIHQWPATLVQPVGSPLSLECTVEGTSNPNLYWYRQAAGRGLQLLFYSVGIGQISSEVPQNLSASRPQDRQFILSSKKLLLSDSGFYLCAWTLTGGGRGSFFGQGTRLTVV.

As to this clone: The same CDR3 can be traced to other DNA sequences in this sample. The chain carries TRBV5-1 and TRBJ2-1; 10 positions agree with TRBD2. Germline lookup yields CDR1 SGHRS and CDR2 YFSETQ. With V trimmed by 0 bases and J by 4 bases, 4 bases remained unmatched. The CDR3 consists of 16 residues. The CDR3 loop reads CASSLASGRAYNEQFF. The DNA for the CDR3 is TGCGCCAGCAGCTTGGCCAGCGGGAGGGCATACAATGAGCAGTTCTTC.

The chain employs TRBV5-1 and TRBJ2-6, with TRBD1 identical over 7 bases. The V gene's germline CDR1 is SGHRS and CDR2 YFSETQ. CDR3 length equals 17 residues. The junction had 5 bases not matched to a gene; V was cut back by 2 bases and J by 0 bases. The CDR3 sequence: CASSFWTGRSGANVLTF. The DNA for the CDR3 is TGCGCCAGCAGCTTCTGGACAGGCCGCTCTGGGGCCAACGTCCTGACTTTC.

V usage is TRBV7-9 and J usage is TRBJ2-1; D remains ambiguous. The CDR3 has 12 residues. Trimming pared 3 bases from V and 9 bases from J, leaving 9 bases between. From germline, CDR1 is SEHNR and CDR2 FQNEAQ (reference sequence). For the CDR3, the DNA is TGTGCCAGCAGCTTCCCTTTAGGTGAGCAGTTCTTC. As protein: CASSFPLGEQFF.

A remark on this clone: The same CDR3 arises from other DNA sequences in this sample as well. The chain joins TRBV9 to TRBJ1-1; no definite D call. The CDR3 covers 14 residues. Trimming removed 0 bases at V and 1 base at J, with 7 bases between. Germline V gene sequence: CDR1 SGDLS, CDR2 YYNGEE. The CDR3 nucleotides are TGTGCCAGCAGCGTAGGTCAGACGAACACTGAAGCTTTCTTT. Its protein is CASSVGQTNTEAFF.